This record concerns one T cell receptor beta chain sequence. Its antigen is still unknown. Germline CDR1 reads SGHTA; CDR2 reads FQGNSA. With 2 bases removed from V and 2 bases from J, the gap between germline ends came to 10 bases. CDR3 length: 16 residues. A second about 7 to 11 cycle PCR used barcoded and J-beta primers. TCRdb used MiXCR to reprocess the 5' RACE reads, holding one entry per CDR3 protein. This sample carries approximately 810,000 distinct CDR3 sequences, 29% of them seen once, and the ten largest clones take around a sixth. This entry belongs to a study of blood T cells in healthy people across ages. General study points: It was not known whether donors were CMV positive (a possible confounder of expanded clonotype changes).

V gene TRBV7-2 combines with J gene TRBJ2-6, with TRBD2 as a possible D gene (7 bases). The sequenced sample was blood. This TCR was sampled from a woman of 80 years or more in good health. DNA for the CDR3: TGTGCCAGCAGCTTAACGGGGGGCCCTGGGGCCAACGTCCTGACTTTC. This sequence encodes CASSLTGGPGANVLTF. Complete variable domain (other parts from reference TRBV7-2 and TRBJ2-6): GAGVSQSPSNKVTEKGKDVELRCDPISGHTALYWYRQSLGQGLEFLIYFQGNSAPDKSGLPSDRFSAERTGGSVSTLTIQRTQQEDSAVYLCASSLTGGPGANVLTFGAGSRLTVL.